This TCR beta chain was profiled in a study of blood T cells in healthy people across ages (dated by TCRdb to 2015 to 2017). A note on the overall study: In model experiments, template switching captured roughly one uniquely barcoded TCR beta cDNA molecule for every two T cells. Using deep sequencing normalized with unique cDNA molecular identifiers, the study measured how TCR beta repertoire diversity changes with age. Donors were grouped into four age groups: young (average approximately 16 years), middle-aged (approximately 41), aged (about 60) and long-lived (around 80). Donors of different ages were randomly distributed across sequencing lanes to avoid experimental bias. Two additional independent replicas of 1 million unique cDNA reads from the same blood draw were analyzed for two donors (one aged 18 to 30 and one aged 80 or older). Study-level results and caveats: Compared with the aged group, more naive CD4+ T cells, fewer expanded clones and increased TCR diversity were shown by the long-lived group, suggesting age selection. Observed TCR beta diversity per million T cells fell roughly linearly with age, and a significant reduction was already apparent by age around 36. The percentage of naive T cells measured by flow cytometry correlated strongly with observed TCR beta diversity. Donor CMV infection status was unknown, potentially confounding age-related changes in expanded clonotypes. Estimates of total diversity based on one million sequenced T cells were regarded as lower bounds and as underestimates. Conclusive comparison of naive and antigen-experienced compartments was prevented by the profiling of bulk unsorted PBMCs.

Donors were 35 to 40 systemically healthy Caucasian individuals from Russia aged roughly 6 to 95 years. Each donor gave approximately 10 milliliters of peripheral blood, collected into EDTA-treated Vacutainer tubes. Ficoll-Paque density-gradient centrifugation was used to isolate PBMCs, with at least 7 million per sample. Total RNA was extracted from PBMCs with Trizol reagent, with at least 6 micrograms obtained per sample. The percentages of naive CD45RAhigh/CD27high T cells were determined by flow cytometry on a PBMC aliquot from every donor. Library generation was performed with 5' RACE. The sample was run on an Illumina HiSeq 2500. A second PCR of roughly 7 to 11 cycles was performed with a sample-barcoded 5' primer and a J-beta primer mix. A template-switch 5' adaptor carrying 12 random nucleotides introduced a unique molecular identifier onto each TCR beta cDNA molecule. Each sample yielded at least 3 million CDR3-containing paired-end reads. First-strand cDNA was synthesized from all RNA with the Mint cDNA synthesis kit, primed by a TRBC-specific oligonucleotide. All cDNA was treated with uracil-DNA glycosylase and then went through a first 18-cycle PCR with the universal primers M1SS and BC2_uni_R. In the original analysis: Each sample was normalized by randomly selecting 1 million high-quality reads, each carrying a distinct molecular identifier. Instead of being binned into consensus sequences, reads with shared molecular identifiers were discarded. MiTCR, run with a Q25 quality threshold and the strictest error-elimination algorithm, handled CDR3 identification, clonotype clustering and error correction. A nonparametric unseen species model with Euler transformation was used to estimate a lower bound on total TCR beta diversity. Clones were called with MiXCR by TCRdb after fastp trimmed the public reads at Q25, and only in-frame beta chains were retained. Merged by CDR3 protein, the rows form single entries marked with the most common genes and DNA. TCRdb's processing, not the study's, gives the V and J calls here. The sample table lists 1,300,000 or so distinct CDR3 sequences, almost 60% of them with a count of one. The ten biggest clones cover 5% to 7% of the sample.

Comments on this clonotype: It lacks a known antigen. Within one base of it there is no much larger clone, and no base qualities were kept.

Reading from cysteine to phenylalanine, the CDR3 counts 16 amino acids. The kept DNA is CDR3 alone, 48 bases in frame from the first base. From the germline V gene (reference sequence), CDR1 is MNHNY and CDR2 is SVGAGI. The material sequenced was blood. This clonotype originated in a man aged 18 to 29 in good health. The chain joins TRBV6-6 to TRBJ2-5, and possibly TRBD2, on 5 matching bases. TRBJ2-7 matches the DNA end more closely, so the J call is doubtful. The DNA is TGTGCCAGCAGTTACGTAACTAGTTTCCCAACCTACGAGCAGTACTTC. Translated, this is CASSYVTSFPTYEQYF.